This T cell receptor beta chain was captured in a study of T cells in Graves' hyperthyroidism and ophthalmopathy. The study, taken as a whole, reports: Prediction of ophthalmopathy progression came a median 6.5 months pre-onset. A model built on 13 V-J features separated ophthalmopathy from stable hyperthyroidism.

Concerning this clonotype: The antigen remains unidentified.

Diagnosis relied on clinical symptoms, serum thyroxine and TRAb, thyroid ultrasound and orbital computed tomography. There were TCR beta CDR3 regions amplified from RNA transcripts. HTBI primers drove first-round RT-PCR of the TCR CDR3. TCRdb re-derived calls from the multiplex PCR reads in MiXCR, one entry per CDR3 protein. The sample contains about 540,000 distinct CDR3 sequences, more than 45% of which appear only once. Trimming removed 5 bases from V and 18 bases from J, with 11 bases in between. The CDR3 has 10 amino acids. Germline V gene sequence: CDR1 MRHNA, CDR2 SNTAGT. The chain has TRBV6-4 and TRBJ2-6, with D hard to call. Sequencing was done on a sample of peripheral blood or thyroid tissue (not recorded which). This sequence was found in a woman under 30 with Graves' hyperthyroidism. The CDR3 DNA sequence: TGTGCCAGCAGTTACTTAAGCACGACTTTC. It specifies CASSYLSTTF.